The 27 T cell receptor beta chains below come from one sample, sequenced in a study of T cells in Graves' hyperthyroidism and ophthalmopathy. Amplification of TCR beta CDR3 regions was performed using RNA transcripts as template. Using the HTBI primer set, a first-round RT-PCR was run on the TCR CDR3. TCRdb itself ran the multiplex PCR reads through MiXCR, one entry per CDR3 protein. This sample has roughly 500,000 distinct CDR3 sequences, with about 15% found just once. The material sequenced was blood. The origin of the receptors is a woman aged 25 to 45 with Graves' hyperthyroidism that later progressed to Graves' ophthalmopathy.

This clonotype was picked up a small number of times. The genes are TRBV3-1 and TRBJ1-2; D not resolved. Per germline, CDR1 LGHDT and CDR2 YNNKEL (reference sequence). This CDR3 has 14 amino acids. V shed 0 bases and J shed 5 bases, with 10 bases lying between them. The CDR3 coding sequence is TGTGCCAGCAGCCAAGATGGGCCGGGGTATGGCTACACCTTC. Protein product: CASSQDGPGYGYTF.

The CDR3 DNA reads as TGCAGTGCTACCAGGGGAATGATAGCATACGAGCAGTACTTC. It codes for CSATRGMIAYEQYF. The rearrangement uses TRBV20-1 and TRBJ2-7, with D possibly being TRBD1 (6 bases). The CDR3 is 14 amino acids. V was cut by 4 bases and J by 4 bases, with 17 bases left in between. The germline CDR1 and CDR2 sequences are DFQATT and SNEGSKA (reference sequence).

This clonotype was observed many times. V gene TRBV6-2 or TRBV6-3 combines with J gene TRBJ1-1; possibly TRBD1 for D (5 bases). Germline V gene sequence: CDR1 MNHEY, CDR2 SVGEGT. Trimming removed 11 bases at V and 4 bases at J, with 23 bases between. CDR3 size: 15 residues. Here the CDR3 reads CAGISVVPGGTEAFF. The DNA for the CDR3 is TGTGCCGGGATAAGTGTGGTCCCCGGGGGCACTGAAGCTTTCTTT.

This clonotype was counted many times. V usage is TRBV10-3 and J usage is TRBJ1-2, with TRBD1 matching 7 bases. The CDR3 contains 14 residues. Per germline, CDR1 ENHRY and CDR2 SYGVKD. With V trimmed by 0 bases and J by 6 bases, 4 bases remained unmatched. The CDR3 DNA sequence: TGTGCCATCAGTGAGTCTGGGAGGGGGCATGGCTACACCTTC. Protein: CAISESGRGHGYTF.

Many counts were recorded for this clonotype. The chain links TRBV30 to TRBJ1-3; D is perhaps TRBD1 (5 bases). The V gene's germline CDR1 is GTSNPN and CDR2 SVGIG (reference sequence). The CDR3 consists of 14 residues. V was cut by 4 bases and J by 1 base, with 11 bases left in between. DNA for the CDR3: TGTGCCTGGAACGGCGGGACTTCTGGAAACACCATATATTTT. Its translation: CAWNGGTSGNTIYF.

This clonotype was seen at least ten times. The chain joins TRBV5-1 to TRBJ2-7; the D gene is possibly TRBD2 (6 bases). The V and J ends lost 0 bases and 5 bases respectively, with 15 bases between them. There are 15 residues in the CDR3. CDR1 and CDR2 (germline): SGHRS, YFSETQ. The DNA for the CDR3 is TGCGCCAGCAGCTTGGTAGTTGACGGGGGAGACGAGCAGTACTTC. Translated, it gives CASSLVVDGGDEQYF.

This clonotype has ten or more counts. The chain joins TRBV20-1 to TRBJ1-6, with 8 bases lining up with TRBD1. With 6 bases clipped from V and 9 bases from J, the junction kept 16 bases outside the gene matches. Germline CDR1 DFQATT, CDR2 SNEGSKA (reference sequence). This CDR3 is 16 amino acids long. CDR3 bases: TGCAGTGCGACAAAGACAGGGGATAATCAAGCTTCACCCCTCCACTTT. Encoded protein: CSATKTGDNQASPLHF.

This clonotype has a handful of counts. CDR3 residues: CASSSGPLAFSTEAFF. CDR3 in DNA: TGTGCCAGCAGCTCAGGGCCCTTAGCATTTTCTACTGAAGCTTTCTTT. The chain couples TRBV5-6 to TRBJ1-1, with a tentative D call TRBD1 (5 bases). V was pared by 3 bases and J by 5 bases, with 20 bases between. The CDR3 loop spans 16 amino acids. Per germline, CDR1 SGHDT and CDR2 YYEEEE.

Only a few counts were recorded for this clonotype. V is TRBV9 and J is TRBJ2-3, with 8 bases identical to TRBD1. Looked up from germline, CDR1 is SGDLS and CDR2 is YYNGEE. The J segment lost 4 bases and the V segment lost 0 bases, leaving 7 bases of the junction unmatched. The length of the CDR3 is 16 residues. For the CDR3, the DNA is TGTGCCAGCAGCGTAGGACAGGGGACCACGGCAGATACGCAGTATTTT. Amino acid sequence: CASSVGQGTTADTQYF.

This clonotype was seen repeatedly, ten times or more. The CDR3 is CASSLGQWRTEAFF. The CDR3 nucleotides are TGTGCCAGCAGTCTGGGACAATGGAGGACTGAAGCTTTCTTT. The J gene is TRBJ1-1, the V gene TRBV27, with TRBD1 as a possible D gene (6 bases). Germline V lookup: CDR1 MNHEY, CDR2 SMNVEV (reference sequence). The ends were cut back, 5 bases at V and 5 bases at J, with 15 bases in the middle. This CDR3 contains 14 residues.

This clonotype was recorded many times. This rearrangement joins TRBV20-1 to TRBJ1-1, with D unresolved. Germline V CDR1 and CDR2: DFQATT, SNEGSKA (reference sequence). Trimming pared 4 bases from V and 1 base from J, leaving 13 bases between. This CDR3 is built from 14 residues. The CDR3 DNA reads as TGCAGTGCTAAAATTCAGGATTCGAACACTGAAGCTTTCTTT. Amino acids: CSAKIQDSNTEAFF.

This clonotype was picked up many times. The chain carries TRBV20-1 and TRBJ2-7; 7 bases fit TRBD2. Losses at the gene ends were 1 base for V and 3 bases for J; bases not matched to a gene: 15. CDR1 DFQATT and CDR2 SNEGSKA come from the germline V gene (reference sequence). This CDR3 region has 17 residues. The CDR3 coding sequence is TGCAGTGCTAGAGGTCCCCTGGGAGGGCGCCACAACTACGAGCAGTACTTC. Its protein product is CSARGPLGGRHNYEQYF.

A note on this clonotype: A single base separates this from a much larger clone, so it may be a read error. It is unclear where the CDR3 begins or ends on the DNA, so no DNA is shown, and the CDR3 is as TCRdb lists it. V and J are TRBV11-2 and TRBJ2-1; the table's D call, TRBD2, was not checked against the DNA. The CDR3 length is 16 residues, termini included. Germline-derived CDR1 and CDR2 are SGHAT and FQNNGV. The CDR3: CASSLAWAGGSDEQLF.

This CDR3 is CSAKTDNYGYTF. For the CDR3, the DNA is TGCAGCGCCAAGACAGATAACTATGGCTACACCTTC. This chain uses TRBV29-1 with TRBJ1-2; D is possibly TRBD1 (5 bases). V was trimmed by 7 bases and J by 1 base, leaving 10 bases between them. The length of the CDR3 is 12 residues. CDR1 and CDR2 from the germline V gene are SQVTM and ANQGSEA.

This clonotype came up many times. The chain is built from TRBV3-1 and TRBJ2-1; 14 bases match TRBD2. With 3 bases clipped from V and 4 bases from J, the junction kept 8 bases outside the gene matches. Per germline, CDR1 LGHDT and CDR2 YNNKEL (reference sequence). The CDR3 spans 18 residues. The CDR3 region is CASSHTGLAGAGYNEQFF. CDR3 sequence (DNA): TGTGCCAGCAGCCATACGGGACTAGCGGGAGCAGGATACAATGAGCAGTTCTTC.

This clonotype was seen many times. CDR3 coding DNA: TGTGCCAGTAGTATTGGCGGGTTTAACACAGATACGCAGTATTTT. Translating it yields CASSIGGFNTDTQYF. The rearrangement joins TRBV19 to TRBJ2-3; TRBD2 is a possible D gene (5 bases). V lost 3 bases and J lost 2, with 12 bases in between. There are 15 residues in the CDR3. Germline V gene sequence: CDR1 LNHDA, CDR2 SQIVND (reference sequence).

In regard to this clonotype: A much larger clone differs by one base, so this may be a read error. The chain joins TRBV19 to TRBJ1-2, with 7 nucleotides matching TRBD1. The CDR3 is made up of 16 amino acids. The germline CDR1 and CDR2 sequences are LNHDA and SQIVND (reference sequence). With V trimmed by 6 bases and J by 4 bases, 14 bases remained unmatched. The CDR3 loop reads CASRRSTAGTAYGYTF. The DNA of the CDR3 is TGTGCCAGTAGACGGAGTACGGCCGGGACAGCCTATGGCTACACCTTC.

This clonotype was counted many times. The J gene is TRBJ1-3, the V gene TRBV2; D is uncertain. The CDR3 sequence is 14 residues long. CDR1 and CDR2 from the germline V gene are SNHLY and FYNNEI. V was cut by 2 bases and J by 0 bases, with 5 bases left in between. DNA for the CDR3: TGTGCCAGCAGTGAAATGGACTCTGGAAACACCATATATTTT. Translated: CASSEMDSGNTIYF.

In its sample, this clonotype was seen a few times. The chain couples TRBV5-6 to TRBJ1-2; D gene ambiguous. Germline CDR1 is SGHDT and CDR2 is YYEEEE. Trimming removed 0 bases at V and 2 bases at J, with 8 bases between. The CDR3 spans 14 residues. This chain's CDR3 is CASSLVSENYGYTF. CDR3 DNA: TGTGCCAGCAGCTTGGTGTCAGAAAACTATGGCTACACCTTC.

The V call is TRBV5-1, the J call TRBJ2-7, with a tentative D call TRBD1 (6 bases). This CDR3 is 13 amino acids long. Germline CDR1 reads SGHRS; CDR2 reads YFSETQ. V was cut by 3 bases and J by 2 bases, with 9 bases left in between. CDR3 loop: CASSSGETYEQYF. The CDR3, as DNA: TGCGCCAGCAGCTCAGGGGAAACCTACGAGCAGTACTTC.

This clonotype was counted ten times or more. CDR3 DNA: TGTGCCAGCAGATCCGACAGGCCGAGCCCCTACGAGCAGTACTTC. Translation: CASRSDRPSPYEQYF. This chain links TRBV28 with TRBJ2-7; tentative D call: TRBD1 (6 bases). The V gene lost 6 bases and the J gene lost 2 bases, with 17 bases spanning the gap. The CDR3 has 15 amino acids. The germline CDR1 and CDR2 sequences are MDHEN and SYDVKM.

To note about this clonotype: This clone may be a read error of a much larger clone one base away. The chain couples TRBV24-1 to TRBJ2-3; possibly TRBD2 for D (5 bases). The V and J ends lost 12 bases and 2 bases respectively, with 17 bases between them. The CDR3 has 14 amino acids. Germline V gene sequence: CDR1 KGHDR, CDR2 SFDVKD. The CDR3 here is CASSGRASTDTQYF. The CDR3, as DNA: TGTGCCTCATCTGGGCGGGCCTCCACAGATACGCAGTATTTT.

This clonotype was detected ten times or more. The V and J genes are TRBV30 and TRBJ1-3; D not resolved. Trimming left V 5 bases short and J 0 bases short, with 5 bases between. The germline CDR1 and CDR2 sequences are GTSNPN and SVGIG (reference sequence). The CDR3 contains 12 residues. The CDR3 region has the DNA TGTGCCTGGGACCTCTCTGGAAACACCATATATTTT. Its protein is CAWDLSGNTIYF.

The chain combines TRBV20-1 with TRBJ1-2; 9 nucleotides agree with TRBD1. This CDR3 comprises 13 residues. The germline CDR1 and CDR2 sequences are DFQATT and SNEGSKA (reference sequence). The ends lost 6 bases at V and 8 bases at J; junction bases unmatched: 10. The CDR3, as DNA: TGCAGTGCCCCCGGGACAGGGAACTTGGGCTACACCTTC. It is translated as CSAPGTGNLGYTF.

This clonotype was counted a few times. The genes are TRBV30 and TRBJ1-2, with D uncertain. V shed 2 bases and J shed 3 bases, with 13 bases lying between them. The CDR3 spans 14 residues. CDR1 is GTSNPN, CDR2 SVGIG, per germline (reference sequence). In nucleotides, the CDR3 is TGTGCCTGGAGTCTCATAAAGGAAGACTATGGCTACACCTTC. Translation gives CAWSLIKEDYGYTF.

This clonotype was counted many times. The V call is TRBV28, the J call TRBJ2-3; TRBD1 might be the D (5 bases). The CDR3 totals 15 residues. CDR1 and CDR2 from the germline V gene are MDHEN and SYDVKM. The V end lost 8 bases, the J end lost 2 bases, and 17 bases lay between the germline ends. The CDR3 here is CASLMAGSLTDTQYF. As DNA, the CDR3 is TGTGCCAGCCTGATGGCAGGGTCCCTCACAGATACGCAGTATTTT.

This clonotype was recorded a few times. The rearrangement joins TRBV25-1 to TRBJ2-3, with 7 bases lining up with TRBD2. The CDR3 is made up of 15 amino acids. J gave up 3 bases and V 2 bases, and 5 bases lay outside the gene matches. The germline V gene has CDR1 MGHDK and CDR2 SYGVNS. Written as DNA, the CDR3 is TGTGCCAGCAGTGAACCGGCTAGCGGAACAGATACGCAGTATTTT. Protein sequence: CASSEPASGTDTQYF.